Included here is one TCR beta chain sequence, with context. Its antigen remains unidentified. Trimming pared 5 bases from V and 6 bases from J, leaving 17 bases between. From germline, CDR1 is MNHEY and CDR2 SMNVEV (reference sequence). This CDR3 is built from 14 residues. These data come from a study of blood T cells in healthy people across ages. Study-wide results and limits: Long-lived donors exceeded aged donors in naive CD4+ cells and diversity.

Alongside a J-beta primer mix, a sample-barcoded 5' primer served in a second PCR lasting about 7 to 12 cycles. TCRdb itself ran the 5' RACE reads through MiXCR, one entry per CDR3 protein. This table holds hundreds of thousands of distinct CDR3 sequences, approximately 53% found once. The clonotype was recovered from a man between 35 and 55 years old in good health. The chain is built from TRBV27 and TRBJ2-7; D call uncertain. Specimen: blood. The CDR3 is CASSPPHVFPEQYF. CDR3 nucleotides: TGTGCCAGCAGTCCGCCCCATGTTTTTCCCGAGCAGTACTTC.